This T cell receptor beta chain is drawn from a study of read filtering for tumor transcriptome and immune sequencing. Study background: Among patients, approximately 17 were male and around 13 female, aged about 45 to 85 (mean approximately 60). R-ISS stage counts were roughly eight for I, about 15 for II, 6 or 7 for III. Study results and caveats: Sorted CD138-negative bone marrow cells were not purified T cells.

Trimming shortened V by 2 bases and J by 3 bases, and 15 bases separated the two germline ends. The CDR3 extends over 16 amino acids. CDR1 LNHDA and CDR2 SQIVND come from the germline V gene (reference sequence). This library used 300 to 450 ng RNA and molecular barcoded adaptors spanning alpha/delta and beta/gamma chains. One entry per CDR3 protein, called by TCRdb with MiXCR from the reads. The data contain about 90,000 distinct CDR3 sequences, about 12% of them singletons. A word on this clonotype: Its antigen is undetermined.

This TCR was recovered from a donor at least 40 years old with multiple myeloma. Sequenced: a population of CD138-negative cells sorted from bone marrow. The chain recombines TRBV19 with TRBJ2-3, with a possible D match to TRBD1 (6 bases). The CDR3 DNA is TGTGCCAGTAGTATACTAGGGCAGGGGCGAACAGATACGCAGTATTTT. Its translation: CASSILGQGRTDTQYF.